Here is one T cell receptor beta chain with its context. TCR alpha and TCR beta cDNA libraries carrying sample barcodes and UMIs came from 5'RACE with constant-segment primers. In TCRdb, the 5' RACE reads were re-called with MiXCR into one record per CDR3 protein. The repertoire has some 200,000 distinct CDR3 sequences, over 20% of them found once; the top ten carry roughly 23%. The sample belongs to a study of T-cell memory formation after mild COVID-19. The CDR3 is made up of 15 amino acids. Per the germline V gene, CDR1 is LNHDA and CDR2 is SQIVND (reference sequence). V was cut by 1 base and J by 5 bases, with 12 bases left in between.

Sequencing input: PBMCs or a T cell subset sorted from them (not recorded which). This sequence was found in an adult woman who had mild COVID-19 (a few samples of this study predate the infection). Cell type and time point are not known. The V call is TRBV19, the J call TRBJ1-5, with no clear D. CDR3 nucleotides: TGTGCCAGTAGTATAGCAGAGGATTACCATCAGCCCCAGCATTTT. Its translation: CASSIAEDYHQPQHF.